This T cell receptor beta chain was captured in a study of T cells in Graves' hyperthyroidism and ophthalmopathy (dated by TCRdb to the late 2010s). About the full investigation: Peripheral blood was sampled at the time of initial diagnosis, prior to any treatment. The roughly 100 discovery patients were randomly divided into training and test sets at a 7:3 ratio. TCR Vbeta CDR3 sequencing of roughly 140 peripheral blood samples (over 40 ophthalmopathy, under 80 hyperthyroidism and some 17 progressor patients) is reported in the paper. Prospective prediction of ophthalmopathy was tested in an independent validation cohort of 18 to 20 hyperthyroidism patients and roughly 16 patients who later progressed to ophthalmopathy. In more than 5 Graves' hyperthyroidism patients, the study also compared T-cell repertoires from thyroid tissue with T-cell repertoires from blood. After sampling, hyperthyroidism patients received methimazole starting at 30 mg daily, and ophthalmopathy patients received high-dose intravenous methylprednisolone. TCR V-J signatures able to tell the groups apart were searched for in a discovery cohort of some 97 patients, of whom 43 had Graves' ophthalmopathy and roughly 57 had stable Graves' hyperthyroidism.

Ophthalmopathy patients had moderately to severely active disease, with a Clinical Activity Score of 3 or more, a NOSPECS grade of 4 or more, and a disease duration of less than 3 months. Patients with uncontrolled infections, other autoimmune diseases, pregnancy or lactation were excluded. Diagnoses relied on clinical symptoms, serum thyroxine and TRAb, thyroid ultrasound and orbital computed tomography. PBMCs were separated from under 11 ml of fresh peripheral blood using Ficoll-Paque density gradient centrifugation. Trizol reagent was used to extract total RNA, and RNA quality was then checked on an Agilent 2100 Bioanalyzer. Broad study findings and their caveats: No statistical method was used to fix the sample size in advance, and group allocation was not hidden from the investigators. In validation, progression to ophthalmopathy was predicted by the model with around 70% sensitivity and 72.22% specificity, a median of approximately 6.5 months before onset. Most expanded thyroid clonotypes (frequency above 0.001) were also found in blood, which suggests that blood repertoires may mirror thyroid immune responses. Ophthalmopathy was separated from stable hyperthyroidism by a 13 V-J signature model, with over 85% sensitivity and 81% to 82% specificity obtained in cross-validation and 80%/75% obtained in testing.

Taken from the germline V gene, the CDR1 and CDR2 loops are MDHEN and SYDVKM. Trimming accounts for 5 bases at V and 5 bases at J, while the number of junction bases matched to no gene is 10. Reading from cysteine to phenylalanine, the CDR3 counts 16 amino acids. This entry keeps only the CDR3 DNA: 48 bases, framed from base 1. Amplification of TCR beta CDR3 regions was carried out from RNA transcripts. The TCR CDR3 was subjected to a first round of RT-PCR using the HTBI primer set and the Qiagen OneStep RT-PCR kit. Libraries were constructed in a second round of multiplex PCR, after which size selection and purification were performed. Paired-end sequencing of the libraries was performed with 100 bp reads on an Illumina HiSeq2000. The study's own analysis went as follows. SOAPnuke was used to process the raw data, throwing out any read that contained adapters or uncalled bases, had a mean Phred below 15, or lacked an exact constant-primer or identifier match. High-quality paired reads were merged using COPE v1.2.5, and each unique nucleotide sequence was defined as a clonotype. MiTCR v1.1 was used to align the clonotypes against IMGT TRBV, TRBD and TRBJ reference segments. Analysis was restricted to V-J combinations with a frequency above 0.0001, which covered 99% to 99.2% of repertoires. The TCS score was defined as the ratio of F50 (clonal expansion) to E x V (chaos), calculated using BLOSUM62-based TCRdist between CDR3 peptides within each V-J. Welch's t-statistics and random forest reduced fewer than 550 V-J features to 13, which were used in a naive Bayes classifier (R e1071). Thyroid-blood repertoire similarity was quantified with the Morisita-Horn index. The raw public data were reprocessed by TCRdb itself: fastp quality trimming at Q25, MiXCR clonotype calling, in-frame beta chains only. Each entry merges the rows of one CDR3 protein and shows their most common DNA and genes. None of the V and J calls come from the authors' own analysis; TCRdb made them. Counted in this sample were approximately 610,000 distinct CDR3 sequences; 14% to 15% of them appeared once. Approximately 4.3% of the sample belongs to the ten largest clones.

The table lists this clonotype with a few counts. No antigen is known for it. The sample holds no much larger clone one base away, and base qualities are not on file. The V gene is TRBV28 and the J gene is TRBJ2-5, and 11 junction bases match TRBD2. The TCR originated in a woman aged 40 to 55 with Graves' ophthalmopathy. Sequencing was performed on blood. The DNA sequence is as follows: TGTGCCAGCAGTCCCCGGTTTAGCGGGAGGGCGGAGACCCAGTACTTC. Its protein is CASSPRFSGRAETQYF. The full variable domain, with segments outside the CDR3 supplied by the reference TRBV28 and TRBJ2-5 proteins, appears as DVKVTQSSRYLVKRTGEKVFLECVQDMDHENMFWYRQDPGLGLRLIYFSYDVKMKEKGDIPEGYSVSREKKERFSLILESASTNQTSMYLCASSPRFSGRAETQYFGPGTRLLVL.